A selection of T cell receptor beta chains follows, all from one sample in a study of patients and donors after allogeneic stem cell transplantation. TCRdb reanalysed the RT-PCR reads using MiXCR and keeps one entry per CDR3 protein. Among around 240,000 distinct CDR3 sequences listed, about 14% were seen once. Material for sequencing was blood, either unsorted or a sorted T cell fraction (not recorded which). These receptors originate from a human donor who was either an allogeneic HSCT recipient or a stem cell or donor lymphocyte infusion donor (not recorded which). It is not recorded whose cells these are; they may come from a transplant donor. The CDR3 runs from the conserved cysteine through the conserved F or W. Each record gives: CDR3 length, D gene, clone size, J gene, V gene, CDR3 DNA, CDR3 protein. The D gene is left open where the match is weak. Size tells how often a clone was seen (once, few, many) or the class of an expanded clone, and some rows leave it out.

13,TRBD1,-,TRBJ1-4,TRBV7-2,TGTGCCAGCAGCTCCATCTTAGGACAGGGGATGTTTTTT,CASSSILGQGMFF
13,TRBD1,few,TRBJ1-4,TRBV24-1,TGTGCCACCAGTGAACCGACAGGGCAAAAACTGTTTTTT,CATSEPTGQKLFF
15,TRBD2,-,TRBJ2-7,TRBV5-6,TGTGCCAGCAGTTTTTCGACTAGCGGGGGGAACGAGCAGTACTTC,CASSFSTSGGNEQYF
12,-,few,TRBJ1-6,TRBV12-3/TRBV12-4,TGTGCCAGCAGTTCCCCTAATTCACCCCTCCACTTT,CASSSPNSPLHF
15,TRBD1,many,TRBJ2-7,TRBV6-2/TRBV6-3,TGTGCCAGCAGTACGATTGGGACAGCCAACTACGAGCAGTACTTC,CASSTIGTANYEQYF
14,-,few,TRBJ1-4,TRBV28,TGTGCCAGCAGTGTCCCCGGGTCGAGGGAAAAACTGTTTTTT,CASSVPGSREKLFF
15,-,many,TRBJ2-4,TRBV12-3/TRBV12-4,TGTGCCAGCAGTTTAACGGGACTAGCCAAAAACATTCAGTACTTC,CASSLTGLAKNIQYF
12,-,-,TRBJ1-1,TRBV19,TGTGCCAGTACAGACAGCCACACTGAAGCTTTCTTT,CASTDSHTEAFF
16,TRBD1,-,TRBJ1-1,TRBV18,TGTGCCAGCTCACCAAATATCGGGCAGGGGGGCACTGAAGCTTTCTTT,CASSPNIGQGGTEAFF
18,TRBD1,-,TRBJ1-3,TRBV13,TGTGCCAGCAGCCTCCTTCTAGGGACAGGGAGCTCTGGAAACACCATATATTTT,CASSLLLGTGSSGNTIYF
17,TRBD2,-,TRBJ2-7,TRBV6-1,TGTGCCAGCAGTAACCCCATAAGCGGGGGATACTCCTACGAGCAGTACTTC,CASSNPISGGYSYEQYF
16,TRBD2,-,TRBJ2-3,TRBV14,TGTGCCAGCAGCCGTAGCGGGAGGGGTGGCACAGATACGCAGTATTTT,CASSRSGRGGTDTQYF
15,TRBD2,-,TRBJ2-1,TRBV7-3,TGTGCCAGCAGCTCATCTGGACTAGCGGACAATGAGCAGTTCTTC,CASSSSGLADNEQFF
16,TRBD2,few,TRBJ2-3,TRBV7-8,TGTGCCAGCAGCTTAATCGGGACTACTTATTCAGATACGCAGTATTTT,CASSLIGTTYSDTQYF
17,-,-,TRBJ2-2,TRBV4-2,TGTGCCAGCAGCCAAGATGGGGCCCTAAGCCGGGGCGGGGAGCTGTTTTTT,CASSQDGALSRGGELFF
13,-,few,TRBJ1-2,TRBV30,TGTGCCTGGGAAGTCGGGGCGGGCAATGGCTACACCTTC,CAWEVGAGNGYTF
15,TRBD2,few,TRBJ2-3,TRBV20-1,TGCAGTGCTTTAAGCCGGACTAGCGGGACAGATACGCAGTATTTT,CSALSRTSGTDTQYF
14,-,few,TRBJ1-2,TRBV29-1,TGCAGCGTTGAAGGGGGGGATCAGATCTATGGCTACACCTTC,CSVEGGDQIYGYTF
15,-,many,TRBJ2-1,TRBV7-6,TGTGCCAGCAGCTTATACAGCAGCTCCTACAATGAGCAGTTCTTC,CASSLYSSSYNEQFF
17,-,few,TRBJ2-3,TRBV7-9,TGTGCCAGCAGCTCAGAAGGGGGATACTCTAGCACAGATACGCAGTATTTT,CASSSEGGYSSTDTQYF
16,TRBD2,-,TRBJ2-1,TRBV3-1,TGTGCCAGCAGCCGGACTCGGGGCGGGGGCTACAATGAGCAGTTCTTC,CASSRTRGGGYNEQFF
15,TRBD2,few,TRBJ2-1,TRBV20-1,TGCAGTGCTACAGGACTAGCGGGGGGATACAATGAGCAGTTCTTC,CSATGLAGGYNEQFF
11,-,-,TRBJ2-7,TRBV20-1,TGCAGTCTTAACAACGTCGGCGGGCAGTACTTC,CSLNNVGGQYF
15,TRBD1,many,TRBJ1-2,TRBV3-1,TGTGCCAGCAGCCCCAGACAGGGGGCCGTCTATGGCTACACCTTC,CASSPRQGAVYGYTF
17,TRBD2,few,TRBJ2-1,TRBV7-3,TGTGCCAGCAGCCCGACAGGACTAGCGGGAGTCTTCAATGAGCAGTTCTTC,CASSPTGLAGVFNEQFF
16,TRBD1,-,TRBJ2-5,TRBV2,TGTGCCAGCAGAAGAGACAGGGAAGGGATCGGAGAGACCCAGTACTTC,CASRRDREGIGETQYF
15,TRBD1,few,TRBJ1-2,TRBV2,TGTGCCAGCAGTAAATGGGATGACAGGGCGAGTGGCTACACCTTC,CASSKWDDRASGYTF
17,-,many,TRBJ2-3,TRBV30,TGTGCCTGGAGCGGGGGAGTAGCTTCGGTAGACACAGATACGCAGTATTTT,CAWSGGVASVDTDTQYF
14,-,once,TRBJ2-7,TRBV20-1,TGCAGTGCCCACACCTCTACGAGCTCCTACGAGCAGTACTTC,CSAHTSTSSYEQYF
15,TRBD1,-,TRBJ1-1,TRBV4-2,TGTGCCAGCAGCCCAGTACAGGGGACTAACACTGAAGCTTTCTTT,CASSPVQGTNTEAFF
15,TRBD2,many,TRBJ2-7,TRBV7-3,TGTGCCAGCAGCCCCTCGGGGGGGGTTCTTGGCGAGCAGTACTTC,CASSPSGGVLGEQYF
11,-,many,TRBJ2-4,TRBV7-2,TGTGCCAGCAGGCAAGGACACATTCAGTACTTC,CASRQGHIQYF
16,TRBD1,many,TRBJ2-4,TRBV7-2,TGTGCCAGCAGCTTAGGTGGGGACAGGATCAAAAACATTCAGTACTTC,CASSLGGDRIKNIQYF
14,-,few,TRBJ2-2,TRBV20-1,TGCAGTGCTAGAGATGGGGGGAACACCGGGGAGCTGTTTTTT,CSARDGGNTGELFF
15,TRBD2,many,TRBJ2-5,TRBV5-5,TGTGCCAGCAGCTTGGAGGGACTAGCGGGAGAGACCCAGTACTTC,CASSLEGLAGETQYF
17,-,-,TRBJ2-7,TRBV11-3,TGTGCCAGCAGCTTAGCCTCGGACAGCGGGTTATCTTACGAGCAGTACTTC,CASSLASDSGLSYEQYF
11,-,many,TRBJ1-1,TRBV29-1,TGCAGCGTCTCCCCAGGGGTTGAAGCTTTCTTT,CSVSPGVEAFF
15,-,-,TRBJ2-2,TRBV7-9,TGTGCCAGCAGCTTAGGGAGGGGCCCCTCGGAGGAGCTGTTTTTT,CASSLGRGPSEELFF
15,TRBD2,few,TRBJ2-1,TRBV20-1,TGCAGTGCTAGCGCTCTAGCGGGGATTTACAATGAGCAGTTCTTC,CSASALAGIYNEQFF
14,-,many,TRBJ1-5,TRBV18,TGTGCCAGCTCACAGAATCAGGGTAGTCAGCCCCAGCATTTT,CASSQNQGSQPQHF
15,TRBD2,many,TRBJ2-2,TRBV2,TGTGCCAGCAGGGGACTAGCGGTAGCCACCGGGGAGCTGTTTTTT,CASRGLAVATGELFF
14,-,few,TRBJ2-7,TRBV6-1,TGTGCCAGCAGTGTAGCTTGGCAGGGCTACGAGCAGTACTTC,CASSVAWQGYEQYF
13,-,-,TRBJ1-2,TRBV19,TGTGCCAGTAGTATTGTCTGGGACGCTGGCTACACCTTC,CASSIVWDAGYTF
14,-,many,TRBJ2-3,TRBV5-6,TGTGCCAGCAGCGGGGTCTCTCGCACAGATACGCAGTATTTT,CASSGVSRTDTQYF
14,TRBD2,-,TRBJ2-1,TRBV20-1,TGCAGTGCTAAGGGACTAGCGGGAGACAATGAGCAGTTCTTC,CSAKGLAGDNEQFF
11,-,many,TRBJ1-1,TRBV6-1,TGTGCCAGCAGTGAAGTAGGTGAAGCTTTCTTT,CASSEVGEAFF
14,-,-,TRBJ1-5,TRBV19,TGTGCCAGTAGTATCGGACAGAGGGGTCAGCCCCAGCATTTT,CASSIGQRGQPQHF
16,-,few,TRBJ1-4,TRBV4-3,TGCGCCAGCAGCCAACAAGGGGGAATTCCTTATGAAAAACTGTTTTTT,CASSQQGGIPYEKLFF
14,-,many,TRBJ1-1,TRBV10-3,TGTGCCATCAGTGAGTCTAGGGGGAACACTGAAGCTTTCTTT,CAISESRGNTEAFF
13,-,-,TRBJ1-6,TRBV7-2,TGTGCCAGCAGCGTTCGGGGGAATTCACCCCTCCACTTT,CASSVRGNSPLHF